The T cell receptor (beta chain) described here comes from a study of T cell responses to AZD1222 COVID-19 vaccine. Whole-study results and caveats: Seropositive AZD1222 recipients at baseline numbered only six or seven. It should be noted that donors were predominantly white British and more often female, and clonal diversity was possibly underestimated.

Note on this clone: Its antigen is unidentified.

There are 14 residues in the CDR3. Per germline, CDR1 MNHEY and CDR2 SMNVEV (reference sequence). With 5 bases removed from V and 7 bases from J, the gap between germline ends came to 16 bases. The repertoire was sequenced with immunoSEQ multiplex PCR; TCRdb's copy has only in-frame clones and lacks some. The data contain approximately 100,000 clones, around 91% of them singletons. The chain joins TRBV27 to TRBJ2-3; D gene uncertain. Sample: peripheral blood, taken 28 days after the second AZD1222 dose. The clonotype comes from an adult who received the AZD1222 COVID-19 vaccine. CDR3 amino acids: CASSPIGQHHTQYF. The CDR3 region has the DNA TGTGCCAGCAGTCCCATAGGCCAGCACCATACGCAGTATTTT.